This TCR beta chain was found in a study of blood T cell repertoires in COVID-19. Across about two dozen US areas, participants ranged in age from about 18 to 100 years. Deletions cut 2 bases from V and 0 bases from J, with 17 bases between. Germline V CDR1 and CDR2: GTSNPN, SVGIG (reference sequence). The CDR3 loop spans 17 amino acids. This clone has only one observation. TCRdb's table, derived via immunoSEQ multiplex PCR, lists solely in-frame clones and lacks some. The sample includes some 260,000 clones, approximately 90% of them seen just once. The sample comprised PBMCs or T cells enriched from blood (not recorded which). This sequence joins TRBV30 and TRBJ1-5; the D gene is possibly TRBD1 (5 bases). The TCR comes from a man aged 40-49 years who had recovered from COVID-19. CDR3 in amino acids: CAWSPIGQSYSNQPQHF. Here the CDR3 DNA reads TGTGCCTGGAGTCCTATAGGACAAAGTTATAGCAATCAGCCCCAGCATTTT.